This record looks at one TCR beta chain sequence and its context. It lacks a known antigen. No quality values exist for individual bases; no much larger clone is one base distant. In the first month after transplant, blood samples were collected up to 4 times, and after that at least monthly when available. These data originate in a study of graft-versus-host responses after intestinal transplantation (dated by TCRdb to 2020 to 2023). As for the study more broadly: Recipients received multivisceral, liver-intestinal, or isolated intestinal transplants. Alloreactive clones were identified by sequencing pre-transplant mixed lymphocyte reaction products and comparing them with unstimulated pre-transplant donor and recipient T cells. Of the roughly 23 intestinal transplant recipients enrolled in the cohort, one of whom was a retransplant, a few patients without pretransplant specimens were excluded. A peak of at least 4% donor T cells among recipient peripheral blood mononuclear cells was the definition used for donor T cell macrochimerism. All recipients received anti-thymocyte globulin induction followed by maintenance tacrolimus and steroids for approximately 3 years. Instead of going to the commercial service, samples from a few later patients were sequenced in-house on an Illumina MiSeq and processed with MiXCR. After intestinal transplantation, graft-versus-host and host-versus-graft alloreactive T cell clones were followed in the graft, circulation and bone marrow using bulk TCR-beta CDR3 sequencing. The investigation overall reported the following: High GvH to HvG T cell clonal ratios were observed in the allografts of patients with donor T cell macrochimerism. GvH clones turned up in recipient bone marrow, with some appearing earlier in ileal mucosa or blood, a pattern consistent with an intestinal mucosal origin. Early after transplant, declines in HvG clones were associated with peak levels of circulating GvH clones. The conclusions were limited by the relatively low number and heterogeneity of the intestinal transplant patients.

In the germline V gene (reference sequence), CDR1 corresponds to LNHNV and CDR2 to YYDKDF. V ends up 0 bases short and J 5 bases short, with an unmatched junction base count of 5. From the cysteine up to the phenylalanine, the CDR3 has a length of 15 residues. Only CDR3 DNA remains: 45 bases, in frame from the first base. Library prep was done by the immunoSEQ multiplex PCR assay. Adaptive Biotechnologies carried out high-throughput TCR-beta CDR3 sequencing of genomic DNA for most patients. Per the authors' processing: Adaptive's ImmunoSEQ software was the source of the TCR sequencing data for 15 to 20 patients, while three other patients were processed with MiXCR and VDJtools. Because the origin of CDR3 nucleotide sequences shared between donor and recipient could not be assigned, those sequences were removed. To be classed as alloreactive, a clone needed at least 2-fold expansion over unstimulated cells and a minimum CFSE-low frequency of 0.002% (template counts) or 0.001% (read counts). A clone was considered mappable if detected in the sequenced pre-transplant spleen, lymph node, or MLR CFSE-low populations of the donor or recipient. The cumulative frequency of alloreactive clones was calculated as a percentage of all sequences, weighted by copy number. TCRdb mirrors the immuneACCESS table, restricted to in-frame sequences. Some clones are absent from its copies; in checked studies, under half trace to an unresolved V gene, and the reason for the others is unknown. The V and J calls and clone size come from that table; D and trimming were worked out from the DNA. The sample table lists about 97,000 clones, about 93% of them with a count of one. Clones ranked in the top ten supply 15% to 20% of the sample.

This receptor was identified in a human patient who received an intestinal transplant, so some T cells may come from the graft donor. This chain is built from TRBV15 and TRBJ2-5; TRBD2 agrees with 8 junctional bases. This specimen consisted of PBMCs, obtained 450 to 460 days after intestinal transplant. The sequenced DNA is TGTGCCACCAGCAGAGATCGGGAGGGTGTCGAGACCCAGTACTTC. Its protein is CATSRDREGVETQYF.